This TCR beta chain was captured in a study of blood T cell repertoires in COVID-19. Study as a whole: Sites across the United States, Italy and Spain contributed samples from acute and convalescent COVID-19. T cells, B-cell-depleted T cells, or PBMCs provided the cDNA or gDNA that served as material.

In the study's own analysis: Researchers report that nucleated cell counts were estimated from reference gene primer amplification. Repertoires were generated with immunoSEQ multiplex PCR, while TCRdb's copy carries only in-frame clones and drops some. From that table come the V and J calls and clone size; the DNA was used to work out D and trimming. The repertoire holds 130,000 or so clones, with around 89% as singletons. CDR1 is KGHSH and CDR2 is LQKENI in the germline V gene. Germline trimming cut 6 bases from V and 0 bases from J; bases unmatched to any gene: 1. This CDR3 spans 14 amino acids. Seattle patients were enrolled while actively infected and followed longitudinally.

The rearrangement joins TRBV18 to TRBJ1-5; 8 bases agree with TRBD1. This receptor was identified in a man in his 60s with COVID-19, enrolled during active disease. Sequenced input: peripheral blood. The CDR3: CASSDRVSNQPQHF. The CDR3, as DNA: TGTGCCAGCTCGGACAGGGTTAGCAATCAGCCCCAGCATTTT.